The clone carrying this T cell receptor beta chain was found many times. Its antigen is unknown. Researchers amplified the TCR beta CDR3 regions from RNA transcripts. Carried out on the TCR CDR3, a first-round RT-PCR used the HTBI primer set. A single record per CDR3 protein comes from TCRdb applying MiXCR to the multiplex PCR reads. The sample has 200,000 to 250,000 distinct CDR3 sequences, about 17% seen once. V lost 5 bases, J lost 6 bases, and 3 bases stayed unmatched. Per the germline V gene, CDR1 is SEHNR and CDR2 is FQNEAQ (reference sequence). The CDR3 sequence is 12 residues long. The data originate from a study of T cells in Graves' hyperthyroidism and ophthalmopathy. Points from the study as a whole: Blood held most thyroid clonotypes expanded above 0.001 frequency.

Graves' hyperthyroidism qualified as stable when ophthalmopathy did not progress within 18 months. The diagnostic basis comprised clinical symptoms, serum thyroxine and TRAb, thyroid ultrasound and orbital computed tomography. The gene calls are TRBV7-9 and TRBJ2-7; 8 nucleotides line up with TRBD1. The sequence was obtained from a man aged 40-50 years with Graves' hyperthyroidism. Sequencing was carried out using blood. CDR3 amino acids: CASSGGQAEQYF. The CDR3, as DNA: TGTGCCAGCAGCGGGGGACAGGCCGAGCAGTACTTC.